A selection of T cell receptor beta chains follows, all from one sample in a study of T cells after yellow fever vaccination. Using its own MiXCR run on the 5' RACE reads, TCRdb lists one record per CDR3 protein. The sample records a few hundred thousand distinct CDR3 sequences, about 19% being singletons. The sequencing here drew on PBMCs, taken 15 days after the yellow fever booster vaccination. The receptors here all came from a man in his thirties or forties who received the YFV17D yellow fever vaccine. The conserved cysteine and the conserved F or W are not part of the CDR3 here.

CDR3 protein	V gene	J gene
ASSYVFREKNQPQH	TRBV19	TRBJ1-5
ASSYGSSATYEQY	TRBV6-5	TRBJ2-7
ASSPLGQGYPYEQY	TRBV7-2	TRBJ2-7
CGSPKGAGGYEQY	TRBV20-1	TRBJ2-7
ASSPDAKNIQY	TRBV3-1	TRBJ2-4
ASSFGAGSYNEQF	TRBV5-4	TRBJ2-1
ASSKAGTGGSTYEQY	TRBV21-1	TRBJ2-7
ASSLGQPRGTQY	TRBV5-1	TRBJ2-5
ASSFPGGMGTGELF	TRBV7-2	TRBJ2-2
ASSYTGTGLLEQY	TRBV5-1	TRBJ2-7